This T cell receptor beta chain derives from a study of early T cells in non-severe SARS-CoV-2 infection. Individual cDNA molecules were tagged with unique molecular identifiers. Each CDR3 protein is one row after TCRdb ran MiXCR on the 5' RACE reads. The table includes 75,000 to 80,000 distinct CDR3 sequences, around 10% detected once. This clonotype occurred a few times. The CDR3 contains 17 residues. Germline V gives CDR1 SGHRS, CDR2 YFSETQ. V lost 1 base and J lost 5; bases outside the gene matches: 5. This TCR derives from an adult who was a healthcare worker with PCR-confirmed SARS-CoV-2 infection or an uninfected control (not recorded which). The chain joins TRBV5-1 to TRBJ2-5; TRBD2 agrees at 16 bases. This specimen consisted of whole blood, obtained at baseline. In nucleotides, the CDR3 is TGCGCCAGCAGCTTGTCGGGACTAGCGGGGGGGCGCGAGACCCAGTACTTC. Protein product: CASSLSGLAGGRETQYF.